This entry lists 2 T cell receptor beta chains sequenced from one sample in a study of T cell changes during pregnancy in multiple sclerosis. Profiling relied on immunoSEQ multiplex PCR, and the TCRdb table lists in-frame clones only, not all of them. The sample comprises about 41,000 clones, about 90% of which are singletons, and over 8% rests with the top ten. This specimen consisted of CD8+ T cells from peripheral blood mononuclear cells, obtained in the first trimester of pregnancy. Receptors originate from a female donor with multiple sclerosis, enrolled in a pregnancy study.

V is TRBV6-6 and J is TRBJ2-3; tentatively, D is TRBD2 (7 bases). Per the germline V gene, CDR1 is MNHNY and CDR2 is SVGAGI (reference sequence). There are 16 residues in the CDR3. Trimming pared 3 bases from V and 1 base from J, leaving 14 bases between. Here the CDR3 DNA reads TGTGCCAGCAGTTATCCGGGGGGCGGGGGCACAGATACGCAGTATTTT. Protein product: CASSYPGGGGTDTQYF.

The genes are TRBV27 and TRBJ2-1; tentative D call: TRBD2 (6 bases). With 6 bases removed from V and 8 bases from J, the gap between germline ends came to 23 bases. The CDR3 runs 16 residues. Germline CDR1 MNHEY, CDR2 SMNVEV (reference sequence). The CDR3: CASSRGTTLYGDEQFF. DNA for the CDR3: TGTGCCAGCAGCCGGGGGACCACGTTGTACGGGGATGAGCAGTTCTTC.